The TCR beta chain described here comes from a study of cytomegalovirus exposure and HLA in healthy donors. Study in general: Prior work identified roughly 120 million unique TCR beta sequences in 150 million to 200 million T cells.

A multiplex PCR was run with 60 Vbeta primers and 13 Jbeta primers. TCRdb's table, derived via immunoSEQ multiplex PCR, lists solely in-frame clones and lacks some. Of 97,000 or so clones detected, roughly 85% appear once; the ten largest clones hold 2% to 3%. Points on this clone: Antigen specificity is unknown. At one end, the junction sequence differs from germline, possibly due to a read error.

Findings and caveats of the study: It has been reported that TCR beta sequences accurately predicted the HLA-A and HLA-B alleles of most subjects. Several of the most significant clusters appeared linked to common viral pathogens, based on a later analysis.

Healthy people donating bone marrow made up the donors. The sequenced sample consisted of PBMCs. The sequence came from a middle-aged man in good health and CMV-seronegative.

CDR3 amino acids: CANSLEVTSLSYNEQFF. For the CDR3, the DNA is TGCGCCAACAGCTTGGAAGTCACTAGCCTCTCCTACAATGAGCAGTTCTTC. The genes are TRBV5-1 and TRBJ2-1, with TRBD2 as a possible D gene (6 bases). CDR1 SGHRS and CDR2 YFSETQ come from the germline V gene. The CDR3 consists of 17 residues. The whole variable domain, remainder taken from reference TRBV5-1 and TRBJ2-1, is KAGVTQTPRYLIKTRGQQVTLSCSPISGHRSVSWYQQTPGQGLQFLFEYFSETQRNKGNFPGRFSGRQFSNSRSEMNVSTLELGDSALYLCANSLEVTSLSYNEQFFGPGTRLTVL.